Listed below are T cell receptor beta chains from one sample, sequenced in a study of CD8 T cells in Susac syndrome. TCRdb re-analysed the immunoSEQ multiplex PCR reads in MiXCR, keeping a single row per CDR3 protein. The sample records about 200,000 distinct CDR3 sequences, 95% being singletons. Material: CD4+ T cells from PBMCs. These receptors came from a human donor in good health. Each CDR3 is given with its conserved first and last residue. Fields, in order: D gene, V gene, J gene, CDR3 protein. The D gene is left open where the match is weak.

>.|TRBV5-6|TRBJ2-1
CASSGLSISSYNEQFF
>.|TRBV30|TRBJ1-1
CAGMGGKTEAFF
>.|TRBV24-1|TRBJ1-2
CATSDPTGAYGYTF
>TRBD1|TRBV20-1|TRBJ1-2
CSAPRQGRGYGYTF
>TRBD1|TRBV9|TRBJ1-4
CASSVGQGAGEKLFF
>.|TRBV29-1|TRBJ1-1
CSAASGGNTEAFF
>TRBD1|TRBV4-3|TRBJ1-2
CASSRGQSNYGYTF
>.|TRBV5-1|TRBJ1-3
CASSLGQPGNTIYF
>.|TRBV19|TRBJ1-2
CASKRGAANYGYTF
>.|TRBV7-9|TRBJ2-5
CASFSAETQYF
>.|TRBV19|TRBJ1-5
CASRPEDAQPQHF
>.|TRBV29-1|TRBJ2-7
CSVAGGGRSDEQYF
>.|TRBV3-1|TRBJ1-2
CASRDQGANYGYTF
>.|TRBV20-1|TRBJ2-3
CSARRGTVTDTQYF
>.|TRBV11-2|TRBJ1-6
CASSALGPGAFGGSPLHF
>TRBD2|TRBV18|TRBJ2-1
CASGTSGRDEQFF
>.|TRBV3-1|TRBJ1-2
CASSQDKFPYGYTF
>.|TRBV7-2|TRBJ1-1
CASSPRWGDAEAFF
>.|TRBV29-1|TRBJ2-7
CSGGAGFEQYF
>TRBD2|TRBV3-1|TRBJ2-2
CASSKRSVAGAGTGELFF